These 24 T cell receptor beta chains were sequenced from one sample in a study of cytomegalovirus exposure and HLA in healthy donors. The PCR was carried out with 60 Vbeta primers and 13 Jbeta primers. TCRdb's copy holds only in-frame clones and misses some; the assay was immunoSEQ multiplex PCR. The sample contains some 96,000 clones, roughly 79% of which appear only once. The sequencing sample was made of PBMCs. The receptor source for this set is a man between 40 and 49 years old in good health and CMV-seronegative.

V usage is TRBV7-9 and J usage is TRBJ1-5; D is unresolved. The CDR3 contains 12 residues. CDR1 is SEHNR, CDR2 FQNEAQ, per germline (reference sequence). V lost 5 bases to trimming and J lost 4 bases, with 6 bases between them. The CDR3, as DNA: TGTGCCAGCAGCCCCGGTAATCAGCCCCAGCATTTT. Translated: CASSPGNQPQHF.

This chain uses TRBV28 with TRBJ2-7; 9 positions agree with TRBD1. V lost 6 bases, J lost 4 bases, and 13 bases stayed unmatched. Germline loops: CDR1 MDHEN, CDR2 SYDVKM. The CDR3 runs to 16 residues. CDR3 in amino acids: CASSYRDREPRYEQYF. CDR3 nucleotides: TGTGCCAGCAGCTACCGGGACAGGGAACCCAGGTACGAGCAGTACTTC.

This rearrangement joins TRBV5-4 to TRBJ1-1, with D unclear. The V and J ends lost 4 bases and 1 base respectively, with 11 bases between them. Germline CDR1 reads SGHNT; CDR2 reads YYREEE (reference sequence). The CDR3 has 14 amino acids. The CDR3 bases are TGTGCCAGCAGCCCTCGGAGCGGGAACACTGAAGCTTTCTTT. As protein: CASSPRSGNTEAFF.

V is TRBV27 and J is TRBJ2-2; 9 bases are a match to TRBD2. The CDR3 spans 17 residues. Trimming at V came to 1 base and at J to 6 bases, leaving 9 bases not matched to a gene. Germline CDR1 MNHEY, CDR2 SMNVEV (reference sequence). CDR3 sequence (DNA): TGTGCCAGCAGTTTATTGAGTGGGCTAGCGGGGCCCGGGGAGCTGTTTTTT. Translated, it gives CASSLLSGLAGPGELFF.

CDR3 region: CATQGSYEQYF. For the CDR3, the DNA is TGTGCCACTCAGGGTTCCTACGAGCAGTACTTC. This rearrangement joins TRBV28 to TRBJ2-7, with D perhaps matching TRBD1 (5 bases). CDR1 is MDHEN, CDR2 SYDVKM, per germline. CDR3 length: 11 residues. With 10 bases removed from V and 1 base from J, the gap between germline ends came to 8 bases. Variable domain in full (rest from reference TRBV28 and TRBJ2-7): DVKVTQSSRYLVKRTGEKVFLECVQDMDHENMFWYRQDPGLGLRLIYFSYDVKMKEKGDIPEGYSVSREKKERFSLILESASTNQTSMYLCATQGSYEQYFGPGTRLTVT.

This clone occurred a few times. V is TRBV9 and J is TRBJ2-2, with 7 positions matching TRBD1. Germline V gives CDR1 SGDLS, CDR2 YYNGEE. The CDR3 length is 15 residues. Unmatched junction bases numbered 4, after V lost 4 bases and J lost 1 base. In nucleotides, the CDR3 is TGTGCCAGCAGCCCCCGGACAGGGAACACCGGGGAGCTGTTTTTT. Its translation: CASSPRTGNTGELFF.

This clone was counted only a few times. V usage is TRBV2 and J usage is TRBJ2-7; D gene ambiguous. Trimming pared 4 bases from V and 1 base from J, leaving 17 bases between. This CDR3 has 16 amino acids. Looked up from germline, CDR1 is SNHLY and CDR2 is FYNNEI. CDR3 residues: CASSAPPPGKSYEQYF. The CDR3 region has the DNA TGTGCCAGCAGTGCACCCCCCCCAGGAAAGTCCTACGAGCAGTACTTC.

The CDR3 DNA is TGTGCCAGCAGCCTTAGGGCCAGGGGTCAGTTCTTT. Its translation: CASSLRARGQFF. The V call is TRBV7-9, the J call TRBJ1-1; possibly TRBD1 for D (6 bases). Germline V gene data show CDR1 as SEHNR and CDR2 as FQNEAQ (reference sequence). The CDR3 has 12 amino acids. Between the trimmed V and J ends, which lost 5 bases and 14 bases, there was a span of 18 bases.

The J gene is TRBJ2-1, the V gene TRBV6-6, with unresolved D. This CDR3 has 13 amino acids. V gave up 0 bases and J gave up 8 bases, with 8 bases separating them. Per the germline V gene, CDR1 is MNHNY and CDR2 is SVGAGI (reference sequence). CDR3 sequence reads: CASSYSRWDEQFF. CDR3 DNA: TGTGCCAGCAGTTACTCGCGGTGGGATGAGCAGTTCTTC.

This clone was found once. The rearrangement uses TRBV29-1 and TRBJ1-2; D gene uncertain. Germline assignment: CDR1 SQVTM and CDR2 ANQGSEA. V was trimmed by 4 bases and J by 6 bases, leaving 15 bases between them. The CDR3 contains 13 residues. CDR3 nucleotides: TGCAGCGTTGTCGGCGTCTCTCGGGATGGCTACACCTTC. Its translation: CSVVGVSRDGYTF.

This clone occurred a few times. Other DNA sequences in this sample translate to the same CDR3. The chain joins TRBV19 to TRBJ1-4; D gene ambiguous. V was shortened by 2 bases and J by 7 bases, with 11 bases between the two germline ends. The V gene's germline CDR1 is LNHDA and CDR2 SQIVND (reference sequence). The CDR3 runs 14 residues. CDR3 residues: CASSIRGGIEKLFF. In DNA, the CDR3 is TGTGCCAGTAGTATACGAGGCGGGATTGAAAAACTGTTTTTT. Full variable domain (missing parts from reference TRBV19 and TRBJ1-4): DGGITQSPKYLFRKEGQNVTLSCEQNLNHDAMYWYRQDPGQGLRLIYYSQIVNDFQKGDIAEGYSVSREKKESFPLTVTSAQKNPTAFYLCASSIRGGIEKLFFGSGTQLSVL.

The rearrangement links TRBV28 to TRBJ2-3, with 7 positions matching TRBD1. The CDR3 is 17 residues long. The ends lost 2 bases at V and 0 bases at J; junction bases unmatched: 8. The V gene's germline CDR1 is MDHEN and CDR2 SYDVKM. CDR3 bases: TGTGCCAGCAGTTTAAGGGGGCTACGAAAAAGCACAGATACGCAGTATTTT. The encoded protein is CASSLRGLRKSTDTQYF. The full variable domain, in which reference TRBV28 and TRBJ2-3 provide the parts outside the CDR3, is DVKVTQSSRYLVKRTGEKVFLECVQDMDHENMFWYRQDPGLGLRLIYFSYDVKMKEKGDIPEGYSVSREKKERFSLILESASTNQTSMYLCASSLRGLRKSTDTQYFGPGTRLTVL.

This clone occurred once. The rearrangement joins TRBV9 to TRBJ2-2, with D possibly TRBD1 on 6 matching bases. Germline V gene data show CDR1 as SGDLS and CDR2 as YYNGEE. Trimming removed 7 bases at V and 1 base at J, with 11 bases between. This CDR3 comprises 14 residues. CDR3 DNA sequence: TGTGCCAGCGAGGGGGACCTGAACACCGGGGAGCTGTTTTTT. Amino acids: CASEGDLNTGELFF.

This clone was counted only a few times. The CDR3 here is CASSQVADSFNTEAFF. Written as DNA, the CDR3 is TGCGCCAGCAGCCAAGTGGCTGACAGTTTCAACACTGAAGCTTTCTTT. The genes are TRBV4-3 and TRBJ1-1; D is perhaps TRBD1 (5 bases). The CDR3 is 16 amino acids. The germline CDR1 and CDR2 sequences are LGHNA and YSLEER. Trimming took off 1 base at V and 2 bases at J, with 14 bases between the two ends.

The chain has TRBV5-5 and TRBJ2-7; the match to TRBD2 covers 7 bases. This CDR3 spans 14 amino acids. V lost 4 bases to trimming and J lost 4 bases; unmatched junction nucleotides: 8. CDR1 is SGHKS, CDR2 YYEKEE, per germline (reference sequence). The DNA of the CDR3 is TGTGCCAGCAGCGCCGGGACGGGGGGTTACGAGCAGTACTTC. This sequence encodes CASSAGTGGYEQYF.

The chain recombines TRBV5-1 with TRBJ2-5, with D maybe TRBD1 (6 bases). The better agreement between TRBJ2-7 and the DNA end casts doubt on the J call. Looked up from germline, CDR1 is SGHRS and CDR2 is YFSETQ. The CDR3 sequence is 15 residues long. The DNA of the CDR3 is TGCGCCAGCAGCTCTAGACAGGAGAACTCCTACGAGCAGTACTTC. It translates to CASSSRQENSYEQYF.

This clone has a handful of counts. The V and J genes are TRBV4-1 and TRBJ2-1, with D maybe TRBD2 (6 bases). The CDR3 spans 16 residues. From germline, CDR1 is MGHRA and CDR2 YSYEKL. V lost 6 bases to trimming and J lost 6 bases, with 21 bases between them. CDR3 DNA: TGCGCCAGCAGGCGTTACCGGGACTCCATTTCCAATGAGCAGTTCTTC. This sequence encodes CASRRYRDSISNEQFF.

As DNA, the CDR3 is TGTGCCAGCAGCAGCGACTCTATTGGGACCCAGTACTTC. This encodes CASSSDSIGTQYF. The genes are TRBV7-9 and TRBJ2-5; D unresolved. This CDR3 has 13 amino acids. Trimming cost V 5 bases and J 7 bases, with 14 bases left between them. Germline CDR1 SEHNR, CDR2 FQNEAQ (reference sequence).

The rearrangement links TRBV19 to TRBJ2-7, with TRBD1 identical over 8 bases. Germline V CDR1 and CDR2: LNHDA, SQIVND (reference sequence). V was pared by 6 bases and J by 3 bases, with 19 bases of the junction left unmatched. The CDR3 has 18 amino acids. CDR3 sequence reads: CASSRDRLSGSRGYEQYF. As DNA, the CDR3 is TGTGCCAGTAGCCGGGACAGGCTTTCCGGGTCGAGGGGCTACGAGCAGTACTTC.

This chain connects TRBV19 to TRBJ2-3, with D unresolved. The germline V gene encodes CDR1 LNHDA and CDR2 SQIVND (reference sequence). The CDR3 spans 12 residues. Trimming took 3 bases from V and 2 from J, leaving 3 bases between them. CDR3 sequence (DNA): TGTGCCAGTAGTATCCACACAGATACGCAGTATTTT. Protein product: CASSIHTDTQYF. The whole variable domain, filled in from reference TRBV19 and TRBJ2-3, reads DGGITQSPKYLFRKEGQNVTLSCEQNLNHDAMYWYRQDPGQGLRLIYYSQIVNDFQKGDIAEGYSVSREKKESFPLTVTSAQKNPTAFYLCASSIHTDTQYFGPGTRLTVL.

The CDR3 DNA reads TGTGCTAGTGGTTTGGTACCCGCAGGGGTGATTCAGACAGGGGAAGTCACTGAAGCTTTCTTT. It specifies CASGLVPAGVIQTGEVTEAFF. The chain is built from TRBV12-5 and TRBJ1-1; 8 nucleotides agree with TRBD1. Germline values: CDR1 LGHNT, CDR2 FRNRAP. The J segment lost 4 bases and the V segment lost 0 bases, leaving 22 bases of the junction unmatched. The CDR3 length is 21 residues.

The rearrangement uses TRBV6-1 and TRBJ2-7, with TRBD2 as a possible D gene (6 bases). Germline V gene lookup returns CDR1 MNHNS and CDR2 SASEGT. CDR3 length: 15 residues. V shed 2 bases and J shed 3 bases, with 14 bases lying between them. The CDR3 coding sequence is TGTGCCAGCAGTGAAAGTGGCGGGACGGTCTACGAGCAGTACTTC. It is translated as CASSESGGTVYEQYF.

This chain links TRBV6-4 with TRBJ1-2, with 9 bases identical to TRBD1. V was clipped by 6 bases and J by 2 bases; unmatched bases: 4. Germline values: CDR1 MRHNA, CDR2 SNTAGT. The CDR3 consists of 14 residues. The CDR3 region is CASSPGQGNYGYTF. CDR3 nucleotide sequence: TGTGCCAGCAGCCCGGGACAGGGAAACTATGGCTACACCTTC.

The gene calls are TRBV28 and TRBJ2-1; 10 bases map to TRBD2. The CDR3 is 17 residues long. CDR1 and CDR2 from the germline V gene are MDHEN and SYDVKM. Trimming at V came to 5 bases and at J to 3 bases, leaving 10 bases not matched to a gene. CDR3 amino acids: CASSAGASGSYYNEQFF. In DNA, the CDR3 is TGTGCCAGCAGTGCTGGGGCTAGCGGGAGTTACTACAATGAGCAGTTCTTC.